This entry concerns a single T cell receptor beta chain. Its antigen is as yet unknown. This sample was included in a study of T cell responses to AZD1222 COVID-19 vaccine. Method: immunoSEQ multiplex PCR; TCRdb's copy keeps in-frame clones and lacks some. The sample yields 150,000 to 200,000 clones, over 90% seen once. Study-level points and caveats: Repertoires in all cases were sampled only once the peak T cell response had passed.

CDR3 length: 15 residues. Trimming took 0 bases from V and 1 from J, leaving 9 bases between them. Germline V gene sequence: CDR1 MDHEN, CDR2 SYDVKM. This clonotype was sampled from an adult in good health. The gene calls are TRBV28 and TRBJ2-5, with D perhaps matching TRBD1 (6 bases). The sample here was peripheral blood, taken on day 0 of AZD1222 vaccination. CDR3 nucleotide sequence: TGTGCCAGCAGTTTATGGGAAGGGGGCCAAGAGACCCAGTACTTC. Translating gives CASSLWEGGQETQYF.